The clone carrying this T cell receptor beta chain has at least ten counts. These data originate in a study of T cells after yellow fever vaccination. CDR3 length: 13 amino acids. Per the germline V gene, CDR1 is SGHTA and CDR2 is FQGNSA. Deletions cut 3 bases from V and 6 bases from J, with 12 bases between. Using its own MiXCR run on the 5' RACE reads, TCRdb lists one record per CDR3 protein. The sample lists 240,000 or so distinct CDR3 sequences; roughly 7.2% were seen once. Here the sequenced sample was CD4+ T cells sorted from PBMCs, taken 15 days after the yellow fever booster vaccination. The TCR comes from a man younger than 40 who received the YFV17D yellow fever vaccine. This chain links TRBV7-2 with TRBJ2-7; D could derive from TRBD1 or TRBD2 (5 bases each). The CDR3 loop reads CASSLAGAPEQYF. The CDR3 DNA reads as TGTGCCAGCAGCTTGGCCGGGGCCCCCGAGCAGTACTTC.